This TCR beta chain was captured in a study of blood T cell repertoires in COVID-19. Study overall: COVID-19 samples from acute and convalescent phases originated in the United States, Italy and Spain. Sample material is recorded as cDNA or gDNA derived from T cells, B-cell-depleted T cells, or PBMCs.

Original processing notes: Estimation of nucleated cell counts was performed using reference gene primer amplification. Data came from immunoSEQ multiplex PCR; TCRdb stores just in-frame clones and leaves some out. The V and J calls and clone size are taken from that table; D and trimming were inferred from the DNA. The sample shows roughly 250,000 clones, 80% to 90% of them seen only once. CDR1 is LGHDT, CDR2 YNNKEL, per germline (reference sequence). The CDR3 loop spans 15 amino acids. The V end lost 1 base, the J end lost 3 bases, and 10 bases lay between the germline ends. The chain links TRBV3-1 (or the pseudogene TRBV3-2) to TRBJ1-3, with D unclear. Sequenced: peripheral blood. This TCR came from a woman between 45 and 65 years old with acute or convalescent COVID-19. The CDR3 coding sequence is TGTGCCAGCAGCCAAGGCCGGGTTCTTGGAAACACCATATATTTT. Its protein product is CASSQGRVLGNTIYF.